These 27 T cell receptor beta chains were all obtained from the same sample, sequenced in a study of Graves' ophthalmopathy and Graves' hyperthyroidism. The authors amplified TCR beta CDR3 regions from RNA transcripts. The workflow started with a first-round RT-PCR run with HTBI primers and then moved on to a second-round multiplex PCR. TCRdb itself ran the multiplex PCR reads through MiXCR, one entry per CDR3 protein. Of fewer than 650,000 distinct CDR3 sequences in the sample, approximately 21% were seen once. The source material was peripheral blood. Receptor source: a woman aged 18-30 years with stable Graves' hyperthyroidism. Some clones in this sample may be carry-over from other donors' samples.

This clonotype was picked up many times. V and J are TRBV12-3 or TRBV12-4 and TRBJ1-1, with 8 positions matching TRBD1. With 3 bases clipped from V and 7 bases from J, the junction kept 4 bases outside the gene matches. CDR3 length: 13 residues. The CDR3 region is CASSLDTGGEAFF. CDR3 DNA: TGTGCCAGCAGTTTGGATACAGGGGGTGAAGCTTTCTTT.

V and J are TRBV25-1 and TRBJ2-2; D is uncertain. CDR1 and CDR2 from the germline V gene are MGHDK and SYGVNS. This CDR3 contains 15 residues. V was pared by 9 bases and J by 0 bases, with 14 bases between. CDR3: CASSWALANTGELFF. The CDR3 DNA reads TGTGCCAGTTCCTGGGCTCTCGCGAACACCGGGGAGCTGTTTTTT.

This rearrangement joins TRBV15 to TRBJ2-7; D may be TRBD1 (5 bases). Trimming stripped 0 bases from V and 3 bases from J, with 12 bases between. CDR3 length equals 15 residues. From germline, CDR1 is LNHNV and CDR2 YYDKDF (reference sequence). The CDR3 loop reads CATSREYTGVYEQYF. CDR3 sequence (DNA): TGTGCCACCAGCAGAGAGTACACAGGCGTCTACGAGCAGTACTTC.

There are a few counts of this clonotype. This chain links TRBV28 with TRBJ1-1, with D unresolved. Germline assignment: CDR1 MDHEN and CDR2 SYDVKM. V was cut by 7 bases and J by 3 bases, with 15 bases left in between. This CDR3 spans 14 amino acids. The CDR3 nucleotides are TGTGCCAGCACCCCTGGTGGGGAGCACACTGAAGCTTTCTTT. It specifies CASTPGGEHTEAFF.

This clonotype occurred a few times. The CDR3 region has the DNA TGTGCCAGCAGTCGCGACCTGGGACAGGCAAACACTGAAGCTTTCTTT. Protein: CASSRDLGQANTEAFF. The rearrangement uses TRBV6-1 and TRBJ1-1; 8 bases fit TRBD1. The CDR3 is made up of 16 amino acids. V shed 5 bases, J shed 2 bases, and the junction held 10 bases outside the gene matches. The germline V gene encodes CDR1 MNHNS and CDR2 SASEGT.

This clonotype was picked up many times. The rearrangement joins TRBV4-2 to TRBJ1-1, with 12 bases aligning to TRBD1. In germline, CDR1 is LGHNA, CDR2 YNFKEQ. The CDR3 contains 17 residues. The junction had 11 bases not matched to a gene; V was cut back by 5 bases and J by 4 bases. The CDR3 DNA reads as TGTGCCAGCAGCACGGGGGGGGACAGGGGGCGCGTCACTGAAGCTTTCTTT. This gives the protein CASSTGGDRGRVTEAFF.

This clonotype was counted only a few times. The chain carries TRBV5-1 and TRBJ2-2; 10 positions agree with TRBD2. CDR1 SGHRS and CDR2 YFSETQ come from the germline V gene. V shed 4 bases and J 3 bases; nucleotides not matched to a gene: 12. This CDR3 comprises 18 residues. CDR3 sequence reads: CASSTQGAGGPDTGELFF. The CDR3 DNA reads TGCGCCAGCAGCACCCAGGGAGCGGGAGGGCCCGACACCGGGGAGCTGTTTTTT.

The chain recombines TRBV12-3 or TRBV12-4 with TRBJ1-2, with 9 nucleotides matching TRBD1. The J segment lost 4 bases and the V segment lost 4 bases, leaving 7 bases of the junction unmatched. This CDR3 region has 15 residues. In DNA form, the CDR3 reads TGTGCCAGCAGTTCCTGGGACAGGGATGGCTATGGCTACACCTTC. It yields the protein CASSSWDRDGYGYTF.

This clonotype was seen repeatedly, ten times or more. This chain joins TRBV5-1 and TRBJ1-1; TRBD1 matches 8 bases. Germline V lookup: CDR1 SGHRS, CDR2 YFSETQ. The CDR3 spans 16 residues. J lost 1 base, V lost 5 bases, and 10 bases had no gene match. The CDR3 spells CASSFVPGQENTEAFF. In nucleotides, the CDR3 is TGCGCCAGCAGTTTTGTGCCGGGACAGGAGAACACTGAAGCTTTCTTT.

V is TRBV11-3 and J is TRBJ2-7; D could derive from TRBD1 or TRBD2 (5 bases each). Germline loops: CDR1 SGHNT, CDR2 YENEEA. The CDR3 contains 13 residues. Trimming took 4 bases from V and 5 from J, leaving 12 bases between them. The CDR3 here is CASSSPGPNEQYF. CDR3 in DNA: TGTGCCAGCAGCTCCCCGGGACCCAACGAGCAGTACTTC.

There are many counts of this clonotype. The chain carries TRBV27 and TRBJ1-6; D perhaps matches TRBD1 (6 bases). The CDR3 sequence is 18 residues long. Trimming took 7 bases from V and 8 from J, leaving 27 bases between them. Germline lookup yields CDR1 MNHEY and CDR2 SMNVEV (reference sequence). Here the CDR3 DNA reads TGTGCCAGCATTCCCCCCTTATATCGGGGGGCGTTAGATTCACCCCTCCACTTT. Translation gives CASIPPLYRGALDSPLHF.

This clonotype was found a few times. This chain connects TRBV3-1 to TRBJ1-6, with 8 bases lining up with TRBD1. This CDR3 comprises 15 residues. CDR1 LGHDT and CDR2 YNNKEL come from the germline V gene (reference sequence). Trimming at V came to 0 bases and at J to 10 bases, leaving 5 bases not matched to a gene. CDR3 amino acids: CASSQDPGGGSPLHF. CDR3 nucleotides: TGTGCCAGCAGCCAAGATCCAGGGGGCGGGTCACCCCTCCACTTT.

This clonotype was picked up many times. This chain uses TRBV2 with TRBJ2-5, with D unresolved. The germline V and J ends were trimmed by 6 bases and 5 bases, with 13 bases remaining between them. CDR3 size: 13 residues. Germline-derived CDR1 and CDR2 are SNHLY and FYNNEI. The CDR3 DNA is TGTGCCAGCAGGTTGGACGCTGGGGAGACCCAGTACTTC. Its protein product is CASRLDAGETQYF.

This clonotype was counted ten times or more. This chain uses TRBV5-1 with TRBJ2-7, with 12 bases identical to TRBD2. This CDR3 has 16 residues. CDR1 and CDR2 (germline): SGHRS, YFSETQ. Unmatched junction bases numbered 7, after V lost 0 bases and J lost 6 bases. As DNA, the CDR3 is TGCGCCAGCAGCTTGGAACTAGCGGGAGGAGCCCTCGAGCAGTACTTC. Its protein product is CASSLELAGGALEQYF.

Many counts were recorded for this clonotype. The V call is TRBV11-2, the J call TRBJ1-2; 9 bases match TRBD1. Germline V gene sequence: CDR1 SGHAT, CDR2 FQNNGV. The CDR3 length is 15 residues. Trimming took 2 bases from V and 5 from J; bases not matched to a gene: 6. This CDR3 is CASSLNRDRVYGYTF. The CDR3 region has the DNA TGTGCCAGCAGCTTAAACAGGGACAGGGTTTATGGCTACACCTTC.

This clonotype was seen repeatedly, ten times or more. The DNA of the CDR3 is TGTGCCACCAAACGGGGGCCCCAAGAGACCCAGTACTTC. Its protein product is CATKRGPQETQYF. V and J are TRBV15 and TRBJ2-5; perhaps D is TRBD1 or TRBD2 (6 bases each). Germline V gene data show CDR1 as LNHNV and CDR2 as YYDKDF (reference sequence). This CDR3 spans 13 amino acids. Between the trimmed V and J ends, which lost 7 bases and 1 base, there was a span of 10 bases. Drawing the rest from reference TRBV15 and TRBJ2-5, the complete variable domain is DAMVIQNPRYQVTQFGKPVTLSCSQTLNHNVMYWYQQKSSQAPKLLFHYYDKDFNNEADTPDNFQSRRPNTSFCFLDIRSPGLGDTAMYLCATKRGPQETQYFGPGTRLLVL.

This rearrangement joins TRBV29-1 to TRBJ1-1; tentative D call: TRBD1 (5 bases). Germline CDR1 reads SQVTM; CDR2 reads ANQGSEA. This CDR3 is 12 amino acids long. The V end lost 3 bases, the J end lost 8 bases, and 13 bases lay between the germline ends. CDR3 region: CSVDRGSGEAFF. The CDR3, as DNA: TGCAGCGTTGATCGGGGGAGTGGAGAAGCTTTCTTT.

This clonotype was counted many times. V and J are TRBV7-6 and TRBJ2-5; the match to TRBD2 covers 10 bases. Germline CDR1 and CDR2: SGHVS and FNYEAQ. J gave up 1 base and V 3 bases, and 8 bases lay outside the gene matches. This CDR3 has 17 amino acids. The CDR3 reads CASSFGLAGGPQETQYF. In DNA form, the CDR3 reads TGTGCCAGCAGCTTTGGCTTAGCGGGAGGTCCCCAAGAGACCCAGTACTTC.

The chain links TRBV7-2 to TRBJ2-5; D is unclear. The V end lost 1 base, the J end lost 6 bases, and 9 bases lay between the germline ends. The CDR3 consists of 13 residues. CDR1 and CDR2 (germline): SGHTA, FQGNSA. CDR3 sequence reads: CASSLDYLKTQYF. DNA of the CDR3: TGTGCCAGCAGCTTAGACTATTTAAAGACCCAGTACTTC.

Notes on this clonotype: A clone one base away is much larger, so this may be a read error. This likely comes from a read error, as the CDR3 has no conserved phenylalanine or tryptophan at its end. V usage is TRBV2 and J usage is TRBJ1-1, with D uncertain. Trimming pared 6 bases from V and 4 bases from J, leaving 18 bases between. Per the germline V gene, CDR1 is SNHLY and CDR2 is FYNNEI. There are 15 residues in the CDR3. CDR3 nucleotide sequence: TGTGCCAGCAGGAGTTCGGAGTCTGACACCACTGAAGCTTTCTTG. Translated, it gives CASRSSESDTTEAFL.

There are many counts of this clonotype. The chain carries TRBV4-1 and TRBJ1-1; 11 bases agree with TRBD1. The CDR3 spans 16 residues. The germline CDR1 and CDR2 sequences are MGHRA and YSYEKL. V gave up 1 base and J gave up 5 bases; unmatched junction bases: 6. This CDR3 is CASSQGADRGRTEAFF. DNA for the CDR3: TGCGCCAGCAGCCAAGGAGCGGACAGGGGGCGAACTGAAGCTTTCTTT.

The CDR3 nucleotides are TGCAGTGCTAGACCTACAGGGGTAAATGGCTACACCTTC. Translated, it gives CSARPTGVNGYTF. This sequence joins TRBV20-1 and TRBJ1-2; 7 nucleotides line up with TRBD1. V lost 2 bases to trimming and J lost 6 bases; unmatched junction nucleotides: 6. Germline V gives CDR1 DFQATT, CDR2 SNEGSKA (reference sequence). The CDR3 is made up of 13 amino acids.

This chain uses TRBV6-5 with TRBJ1-6, with D possibly being TRBD1 (5 bases). In germline, CDR1 is MNHEY, CDR2 SVGAGI. The V gene lost 1 base and the J gene lost 9 bases, with 13 bases spanning the gap. The length of the CDR3 is 15 residues. The CDR3 nucleotides are TGTGCCAGCAGTTACTTGTCTACCGGGGCTTCACCCCTCCACTTT. Translating it yields CASSYLSTGASPLHF.

This clonotype was detected a few times. V usage is TRBV28 and J usage is TRBJ1-1; no definite D call. The CDR3 totals 14 residues. Between the trimmed V and J ends, which lost 2 bases and 0 bases, there was a span of 7 bases. Germline V lookup: CDR1 MDHEN, CDR2 SYDVKM. CDR3 DNA sequence: TGTGCCAGCAGTTTAGCACGGATGAACACTGAAGCTTTCTTT. This codes for CASSLARMNTEAFF.

The chain employs TRBV19 and TRBJ1-5; D remains ambiguous. The CDR3 is 12 amino acids. Per germline, CDR1 LNHDA and CDR2 SQIVND (reference sequence). V was shortened by 0 bases and J by 9 bases, with 6 bases between the two germline ends. The chain's CDR3 is CASSIEEGPQHF. The CDR3 coding sequence is TGTGCCAGTAGTATAGAGGAGGGGCCCCAGCATTTT.

This clonotype was found many times. The chain joins TRBV12-3 or TRBV12-4 to TRBJ2-2; D might be TRBD2 (5 bases). This CDR3 comprises 15 residues. The V and J ends lost 8 bases and 1 base respectively, with 14 bases between them. The CDR3 nucleotides are TGTGCCAGCCGAAAGCTGGCGGGGAACACCGGGGAGCTGTTTTTT. It encodes CASRKLAGNTGELFF.

This clonotype occurred many times. This rearrangement joins TRBV20-1 to TRBJ1-2, with a possible D match to TRBD1 (6 bases). CDR3 length: 12 amino acids. Looked up from germline, CDR1 is DFQATT and CDR2 is SNEGSKA (reference sequence). V lost 0 bases and J lost 7, with 9 bases in between. The CDR3 sequence: CSARDEGVGYTF. The CDR3 coding sequence is TGCAGTGCTAGAGATGAGGGGGTTGGCTACACCTTC.